This entry concerns a single T cell receptor beta chain. What it binds is not known. The entry originates in a study of cytomegalovirus exposure and HLA in healthy donors. Study-wide points: Association of a missense DCLRE1C variant with TCR beta V- and J-gene trimming was reported in a later analysis. Near-uniform donor sequencing depth was presumed by presence/absence analyses. Most likely, a cluster of highly shared sequence variants arose as a sequencing artifact. Analyzed later, most CMV-associated TCR beta chains appeared HLA-restricted.

13 Jbeta primers and 60 Vbeta primers were used for the PCR. Only in-frame clones appear in the TCRdb table, and some are missing; sequencing was by immunoSEQ multiplex PCR. There are around 130,000 clones in the sample; approximately 65% occur only once, and 1.5% lies in the top ten. Germline V lookup: CDR1 LNHNV, CDR2 YYDKDF (reference sequence). V lost 0 bases and J lost 8; bases outside the gene matches: 7. The CDR3 covers 16 residues. Sequenced material: PBMCs. This TCR was recovered from a man between 18 and 35 years old in good health and CMV-seronegative. This chain uses TRBV15 with TRBJ1-3; 10 bases are shared with TRBD1. CDR3 sequence reads: CATSREWWDRGYTIYF. The DNA for the CDR3 is TGTGCCACCAGCAGAGAGTGGTGGGACAGGGGATACACCATATATTTT.